What follows are 23 T cell receptor beta chains derived from one specimen sequenced in a study of blood T cell repertoires in COVID-19. Sequenced by immunoSEQ multiplex PCR; TCRdb stores in-frame clones only, minus some. The repertoire holds about 150,000 clones, 82% seen once, with about 16% in the top ten. Sequences were obtained from peripheral blood. These receptors originate from a human donor with acute or convalescent COVID-19. The donor label of this sample is uncertain.

Here the CDR3 reads CASSSWGQQETQYF. CDR3 nucleotides: TGCGCCAGCAGCTCATGGGGCCAACAAGAGACCCAGTACTTC. V is TRBV5-1 and J is TRBJ2-5, with a possible D match to TRBD1 (5 bases). The CDR3 contains 14 residues. V was trimmed by 3 bases and J by 2 bases, leaving 11 bases between them. The V gene's germline CDR1 is SGHRS and CDR2 YFSETQ.

V gene TRBV5-6 combines with J gene TRBJ1-4, with D maybe TRBD1 (5 bases). Looked up from germline, CDR1 is SGHDT and CDR2 is YYEEEE. The V end lost 0 bases, the J end lost 10 bases, and 16 bases lay between the germline ends. The CDR3 sequence is 15 residues long. This CDR3 reads CASSLGGSVVGKLFF. The CDR3 bases are TGTGCCAGCAGCTTGGGGGGCAGCGTAGTTGGAAAACTGTTTTTT.

CDR3 coding DNA: TGTGCCTGGAGACAGAAGCGCACAGATACGCAGTATTTT. Translation gives CAWRQKRTDTQYF. The chain couples TRBV30 to TRBJ2-3; D ambiguous. The CDR3 is 13 amino acids. Germline CDR1 reads GTSNPN; CDR2 reads SVGIG (reference sequence). V gave up 3 bases and J gave up 1 base, with 8 bases separating them.

This clone is a singleton in its sample. The chain has TRBV28 and TRBJ1-6; TRBD1 aligns across 7 bases. This CDR3 spans 16 amino acids. Unmatched junction bases numbered 3, after V lost 2 bases and J lost 2 bases. CDR1 is MDHEN, CDR2 SYDVKM, per germline. The CDR3 region has the DNA TGTGCCAGCAGTTTAGAAGGGGGCGCCTATAATTCACCCCTCCACTTT. Amino acids: CASSLEGGAYNSPLHF.

This chain joins TRBV11-3 and TRBJ1-1, with D possibly being TRBD1 (5 bases). Germline assignment: CDR1 SGHNT and CDR2 YENEEA. V dropped 5 bases and J dropped 5 bases, with 18 bases sitting between them. The CDR3 consists of 15 residues. The DNA of the CDR3 is TGTGCCAGCAGCCCGCGGGGGGAGGGAAGGACTGAAGCTTTCTTT. The encoded protein is CASSPRGEGRTEAFF.

The genes are TRBV12-3 or TRBV12-4 and TRBJ2-7, with 7 bases fitting TRBD1. The CDR3 loop spans 13 amino acids. Losses at the gene ends were 0 bases for V and 12 bases for J; bases not matched to a gene: 8. CDR3 coding DNA: TGTGCCAGCAGTTTAGCGGAAAGGGGGCCGGGGTACTTC. Its translation: CASSLAERGPGYF.

The chain carries TRBV10-2 and TRBJ1-5, with D perhaps matching TRBD1 (5 bases). Trimming removed 3 bases from V and 7 bases from J, with 10 bases in between. CDR1 is WSHSY and CDR2 is SAAADI in the germline V gene. The CDR3 has 13 amino acids. The DNA for the CDR3 is TGCGCCAGCAGTGAAGGGGATAGGCAGCCCCAGCATTTT. Translating it yields CASSEGDRQPQHF.

A single count supports this clone. The rearrangement uses TRBV11-2 and TRBJ2-3, with D possibly being TRBD2 (6 bases). This CDR3 contains 15 residues. Germline values: CDR1 SGHAT, CDR2 FQNNGV. Trimming shortened V by 8 bases and J by 6 bases, and 21 bases separated the two germline ends. The CDR3 bases are TGTGCCAGCGGGAAGGGGACTTCTTTTTTGGATACGCAGTATTTT. It is translated as CASGKGTSFLDTQYF.

The chain recombines TRBV6-5 with TRBJ1-1; 8 positions match TRBD1. CDR1 MNHEY and CDR2 SVGAGI come from the germline V gene. V shed 5 bases, J shed 0 bases, and the junction held 2 bases outside the gene matches. This CDR3 spans 14 amino acids. This chain's CDR3 is CASSKTGVNTEAFF. CDR3 DNA: TGTGCCAGCAGTAAGACAGGGGTGAACACTGAAGCTTTCTTT.

The chain is built from TRBV19 and TRBJ2-7, with 11 positions matching TRBD2. Germline CDR1 reads LNHDA; CDR2 reads SQIVND (reference sequence). V gave up 5 bases and J gave up 4 bases; unmatched junction bases: 7. The CDR3 is made up of 15 amino acids. CDR3 nucleotide sequence: TGTGCCAGTAGTGCTAGCGGGGGGCTCCTATACGAGCAGTACTTC. Amino acid sequence: CASSASGGLLYEQYF.

The chain is built from TRBV19 and TRBJ1-2, with 9 bases that match TRBD1. In germline, CDR1 is LNHDA, CDR2 SQIVND (reference sequence). The CDR3 contains 13 residues. The V gene end was trimmed by 6 bases and the J gene end by 2 bases; junction bases not matched to a gene: 1. Here the CDR3 reads CASRGTGNYGYTF. In DNA form, the CDR3 reads TGTGCCAGTAGGGGGACAGGGAACTATGGCTACACCTTC.

The chain uses TRBV24-1 and TRBJ2-2, with TRBD1 identical over 12 bases. V shed 4 bases, J shed 6 bases, and the junction held 5 bases outside the gene matches. Looked up from germline, CDR1 is KGHDR and CDR2 is SFDVKD. There are 16 residues in the CDR3. CDR3 in DNA: TGTGCCACCAGTGACTCGGGACAGGGGGCGTCCGGGGAGCTGTTTTTT. This codes for CATSDSGQGASGELFF.

The chain couples TRBV14 to TRBJ1-1; no reliable D call. The germline V gene encodes CDR1 SGHDN and CDR2 FVKESK. The CDR3 extends over 13 amino acids. The ends were cut back, 4 bases at V and 2 bases at J, with 8 bases in the middle. This CDR3 is CASSPTANTEAFF. CDR3 nucleotides: TGTGCCAGCAGCCCTACAGCTAACACTGAAGCTTTCTTT. Variable domain in full (rest from reference TRBV14 and TRBJ1-1): EAGVTQFPSHSVIEKGQTVTLRCDPISGHDNLYWYRRVMGKEIKFLLHFVKESKQDESGMPNNRFLAERTGGTYSTLKVQPAELEDSGVYFCASSPTANTEAFFGQGTRLTVV.

The chain carries TRBV9 and TRBJ1-6; a possible D gene is TRBD1 (5 bases). The V and J ends lost 3 bases and 7 bases respectively, with 20 bases between them. Germline V gene sequence: CDR1 SGDLS, CDR2 YYNGEE. The CDR3 extends over 17 amino acids. In nucleotides, the CDR3 is TGTGCCAGCAGCGGGTTCCAGGGTGGTAATAGAAATTCACCCCTCCACTTT. Translation gives CASSGFQGGNRNSPLHF.

V gene TRBV2 combines with J gene TRBJ2-7; D possibly corresponds to TRBD2 (6 bases). The CDR3 is made up of 15 amino acids. Germline CDR1 and CDR2: SNHLY and FYNNEI. Between the trimmed V and J ends, which lost 5 bases and 4 bases, there was a span of 18 bases. The CDR3 DNA sequence: TGTGCCAGCAGTAACGGGCCGTTCGGGAGATACGAGCAGTACTTC. This translates into CASSNGPFGRYEQYF. The whole variable domain, filled in from reference TRBV2 and TRBJ2-7, reads EPEVTQTPSHQVTQMGQEVILRCVPISNHLYFYWYRQILGQKVEFLVSFYNNEISEKSEIFDDQFSVERPDGSNFTLKIRSTKLEDSAMYFCASSNGPFGRYEQYFGPGTRLTVT.

This sequence joins TRBV5-4 and TRBJ2-5; 10 bases match TRBD1. V lost 4 bases to trimming and J lost 5 bases; unmatched junction nucleotides: 2. The CDR3 totals 13 residues. Per the germline V gene, CDR1 is SGHNT and CDR2 is YYREEE (reference sequence). The CDR3: CASSGQGDETQYF. CDR3 in DNA: TGTGCCAGCAGCGGACAGGGGGATGAGACCCAGTACTTC.

This clone has only one observation. The chain employs TRBV5-1 and TRBJ1-4; D not resolved. V dropped 4 bases and J dropped 6 bases, with 10 bases sitting between them. CDR1 is SGHRS and CDR2 is YFSETQ in the germline V gene. The CDR3 extends over 13 amino acids. CDR3 nucleotide sequence: TGCGCCAGCAGCCGGCGACGGGATGAAAAACTGTTTTTT. As protein: CASSRRRDEKLFF. Full variable domain (outside the CDR3, taken from reference TRBV5-1 and TRBJ1-4): KAGVTQTPRYLIKTRGQQVTLSCSPISGHRSVSWYQQTPGQGLQFLFEYFSETQRNKGNFPGRFSGRQFSNSRSEMNVSTLELGDSALYLCASSRRRDEKLFFGSGTQLSVL.

This chain links TRBV5-8 with TRBJ2-3, with D perhaps matching TRBD1 (5 bases). The CDR3 is made up of 16 amino acids. Germline CDR1 and CDR2: SGHTS and YDEGEE. The V and J ends lost 2 bases and 2 bases respectively, with 15 bases between them. The CDR3 loop is CASSLGDRGPTDTQYF. The CDR3 DNA reads as TGTGCCAGCAGCTTAGGGGATCGCGGACCCACAGATACGCAGTATTTT.

The chain recombines TRBV3-1 (or the pseudogene TRBV3-2) with TRBJ1-1; D gene ambiguous. This CDR3 region has 12 residues. Trimming removed 1 base from V and 7 bases from J, with 7 bases in between. The germline gives CDR1 LGHDT, CDR2 YNNKEL (reference sequence). As DNA, the CDR3 is TGTGCCAGCAGCCAAGTGAGCGGTGAAGCTTTCTTT. Its protein product is CASSQVSGEAFF.

The chain uses TRBV3-1 (or the pseudogene TRBV3-2) and TRBJ2-3; TRBD1 matches at 7 bases. Germline loops: CDR1 LGHDT, CDR2 YNNKEL (reference sequence). The CDR3 extends over 15 amino acids. Losses at the gene ends were 4 bases for V and 2 bases for J; bases not matched to a gene: 6. DNA of the CDR3: TGTGCCAGCAGCCTTAGTCAGGGGGTCACAGATACGCAGTATTTT. Its protein is CASSLSQGVTDTQYF.

V is TRBV6-5 and J is TRBJ2-1; 9 bases line up with TRBD2. With 10 bases clipped from V and 1 base from J, the junction kept 5 bases outside the gene matches. CDR1 and CDR2 from the germline V gene are MNHEY and SVGAGI. This CDR3 has 14 residues. This chain's CDR3 is CATWRGGSYNEQFF. The DNA of the CDR3 is TGTGCCACCTGGCGGGGGGGGTCCTACAATGAGCAGTTCTTC.

The chain joins TRBV5-5 to TRBJ1-4; no reliable D call. This CDR3 is built from 14 residues. The V gene lost 1 base and the J gene lost 10 bases, with 14 bases spanning the gap. Germline CDR1 is SGHKS and CDR2 is YYEKEE (reference sequence). The CDR3 DNA reads TGTGCCAGCAGCTTGACCCACGAGGCCCCAAAACTGTTTTTT. This translates into CASSLTHEAPKLFF.

The V gene is TRBV7-2, the J gene TRBJ1-2; TRBD1 matches at 9 bases. Trimming took 2 bases from V and 4 from J; bases not matched to a gene: 5. This CDR3 has 15 amino acids. Germline CDR1 is SGHTA and CDR2 is FQGNSA. CDR3 DNA: TGTGCCAGCAGCTTAACGGTGGGACAGGGCTATGGCTACACCTTC. This encodes CASSLTVGQGYGYTF.